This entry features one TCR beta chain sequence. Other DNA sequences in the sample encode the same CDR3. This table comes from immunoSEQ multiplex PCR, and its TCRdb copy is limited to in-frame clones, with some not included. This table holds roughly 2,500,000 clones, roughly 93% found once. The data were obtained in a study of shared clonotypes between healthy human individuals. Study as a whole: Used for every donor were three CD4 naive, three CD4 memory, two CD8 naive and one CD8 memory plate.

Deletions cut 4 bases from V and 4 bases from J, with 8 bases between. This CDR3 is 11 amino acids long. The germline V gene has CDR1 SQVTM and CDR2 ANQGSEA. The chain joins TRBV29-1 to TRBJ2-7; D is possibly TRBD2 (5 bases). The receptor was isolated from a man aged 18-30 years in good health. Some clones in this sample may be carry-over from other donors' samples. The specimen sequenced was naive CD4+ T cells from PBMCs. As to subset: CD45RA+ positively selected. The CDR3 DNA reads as TGCAGCGTTGCCGGGGTTTACGAGCAGTACTTC. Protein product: CSVAGVYEQYF.